The 17 T cell receptor beta chains below come from one sample, sequenced in a study of OX40 agonist ivuxolimab in advanced cancers. Library preparation employed the immunoSEQ multiplex PCR assay. Drawn from immuneACCESS, this table holds only the in-frame rearrangements with V and J called that TCRdb kept. Clones are partly lost; checked studies trace under half to an unresolved V gene and leave the rest unexplained. This sample is represented by about 60,000 clones; over 90% of them were singletons. Jointly, the top ten make up 15% to 20% of the sample. The sequencing used CD4+ or CD8+ T cells sorted from blood, collected in a trial of the OX40 agonist ivuxolimab. The receptors shown here come from an adult with an advanced solid tumor such as melanoma, head and neck, liver or kidney cancer.

The chain uses TRBV5-4 and TRBJ2-7; 8 positions agree with TRBD2. J gave up 6 bases and V 4 bases, and 12 bases lay outside the gene matches. In germline, CDR1 is SGHNT, CDR2 YYREEE (reference sequence). The CDR3 extends over 15 amino acids. The CDR3, as DNA: TGTGCCAGCAGCGGGGGACGACTAGCGCCCCCCGAGCAGTACTTC. This translates into CASSGGRLAPPEQYF.

This rearrangement joins TRBV2 to TRBJ2-7; TRBD2 matches at 8 bases. V lost 6 bases and J lost 4; bases outside the gene matches: 14. The CDR3 extends over 16 amino acids. Germline CDR1 SNHLY, CDR2 FYNNEI. The CDR3 region has the DNA TGTGCCAGCAGCTCCCCGAGTAGCGGGAATAGGTACGAGCAGTACTTC. Translated: CASSSPSSGNRYEQYF. Using reference TRBV2 and TRBJ2-7 for the parts outside the CDR3, the full variable domain is EPEVTQTPSHQVTQMGQEVILRCVPISNHLYFYWYRQILGQKVEFLVSFYNNEISEKSEIFDDQFSVERPDGSNFTLKIRSTKLEDSAMYFCASSSPSSGNRYEQYFGPGTRLTVT.

The chain combines TRBV7-9 with TRBJ2-1, with 7 bases identical to TRBD2. CDR1 and CDR2 from the germline V gene are SEHNR and FQNEAQ (reference sequence). The CDR3 covers 15 residues. V trimming: 5 bases; J trimming: 0 bases; junction bases outside the gene matches: 4. CDR3 residues: CASSQTSVSYNEQFF. The CDR3 DNA is TGTGCCAGCAGCCAAACTAGCGTCTCCTACAATGAGCAGTTCTTC.

The V gene is TRBV6-5, the J gene TRBJ1-2; no clear D. CDR1 MNHEY and CDR2 SVGAGI come from the germline V gene. This CDR3 comprises 13 residues. The germline V and J ends were trimmed by 3 bases and 4 bases, with 9 bases remaining between them. The CDR3, as DNA: TGTGCCAGCAGTTATTCGGCAGTCTATGGCTACACCTTC. Translation: CASSYSAVYGYTF.

This sequence joins TRBV28 and TRBJ2-7; D gene uncertain. This CDR3 is 16 amino acids long. Germline loops: CDR1 MDHEN, CDR2 SYDVKM. The V and J ends lost 3 bases and 0 bases respectively, with 15 bases between them. This chain's CDR3 is CASSFTENPYSYEQYF. CDR3 in DNA: TGTGCCAGCAGTTTCACAGAGAACCCTTACTCCTACGAGCAGTACTTC.

J is TRBJ2-1 and V is TRBV18; D may be TRBD1 (6 bases). CDR1 is KGHSH, CDR2 LQKENI, per germline. This CDR3 contains 15 residues. Trimming left V 2 bases short and J 4 bases short, with 12 bases between. CDR3 sequence: CASSPAIRGYNEQFF. The CDR3 DNA reads as TGTGCCAGCTCACCAGCGATTAGGGGGTACAATGAGCAGTTCTTC. Supplemented by reference TRBV18 and TRBJ2-1, the full variable domain reads NAGVMQNPRHLVRRRGQEARLRCSPMKGHSHVYWYRQLPEEGLKFMVYLQKENIIDESGMPKERFSAEFPKEGPSILRIQQVVRGDSAAYFCASSPAIRGYNEQFFGPGTRLTVL.

The chain couples TRBV27 to TRBJ2-5; 8 bases fit TRBD1. This CDR3 has 13 residues. The germline V gene has CDR1 MNHEY and CDR2 SMNVEV (reference sequence). Germline trimming cut 6 bases from V and 5 bases from J; bases unmatched to any gene: 5. The CDR3: CASRQAGGETQYF. CDR3 coding DNA: TGTGCCAGCAGACAAGCAGGGGGCGAGACCCAGTACTTC.

J is TRBJ1-1 and V is TRBV6-4; D gene ambiguous. Germline CDR1 and CDR2: MRHNA and SNTAGT. V shed 3 bases and J shed 5 bases, with 10 bases lying between them. The CDR3 runs to 13 residues. The chain's CDR3 is CASSDNGLTEAFF. The CDR3 nucleotides are TGTGCCAGCAGTGATAACGGGCTGACTGAAGCTTTCTTT.

The chain uses TRBV7-9 and TRBJ2-2, with 8 bases matching TRBD1. J was trimmed by 0 bases and V by 6 bases; bases with no gene match: 6. The CDR3 is 16 amino acids. Germline values: CDR1 SEHNR, CDR2 FQNEAQ (reference sequence). The DNA for the CDR3 is TGTGCCAGCAGTTCTCAGGACAGGGCGAACACCGGGGAGCTGTTTTTT. Protein product: CASSSQDRANTGELFF.

The gene calls are TRBV2 and TRBJ2-7; 9 nucleotides align to TRBD2. CDR1 and CDR2 (germline): SNHLY, FYNNEI. CDR3 length: 14 amino acids. Trimming took 3 bases from V and 6 from J; bases not matched to a gene: 6. CDR3 bases: TGTGCCAGCAGTGACCTAGCGGGATGGGGCGAGCAGTACTTC. This sequence encodes CASSDLAGWGEQYF.

This clone has more than one count but fewer than ten. V usage is TRBV19 and J usage is TRBJ2-1; D unclear. Germline V gene data show CDR1 as LNHDA and CDR2 as SQIVND (reference sequence). The germline V and J ends were trimmed by 3 bases and 4 bases, with 4 bases remaining between them. The CDR3 totals 12 residues. The CDR3 DNA reads as TGTGCCAGTAGTATTGGGTACAATGAGCAGTTCTTC. Translation gives CASSIGYNEQFF.

The rearrangement links TRBV4-1 to TRBJ1-2; 7 bases match TRBD1. J lost 1 base, V lost 1 base, and 18 bases had no gene match. This CDR3 region has 20 residues. Germline assignment: CDR1 MGHRA and CDR2 YSYEKL. CDR3 loop: CASSQGGMDRPHRYNYGYTF. DNA for the CDR3: TGCGCCAGCAGCCAAGGGGGAATGGACAGGCCACACCGCTATAACTATGGCTACACCTTC.

The V gene is TRBV7-9, the J gene TRBJ1-4; D might be TRBD1 (5 bases). Germline-derived CDR1 and CDR2 are SEHNR and FQNEAQ (reference sequence). The CDR3 has 15 amino acids. Trimming took 5 bases from V and 7 from J, leaving 17 bases between them. CDR3 region: CASSPSRGRGEKLFF. CDR3 DNA: TGTGCCAGCAGCCCCAGTAGGGGAAGAGGTGAAAAACTGTTTTTT. The full variable domain, in which reference TRBV7-9 and TRBJ1-4 provide the parts outside the CDR3, is DTGVSQNPRHKITKRGQNVTFRCDPISEHNRLYWYRQTLGQGPEFLTYFQNEAQLEKSRLLSDRFSAERPKGSFSTLEIQRTEQGDSAMYLCASSPSRGRGEKLFFGSGTQLSVL.

The rearrangement links TRBV6-4 to TRBJ1-1; D remains ambiguous. CDR1 and CDR2 (germline): MRHNA, SNTAGT. The ends were cut back, 3 bases at V and 4 bases at J, with 12 bases in the middle. CDR3 size: 14 residues. CDR3 sequence: CASSEFKSTTEAFF. CDR3 in DNA: TGTGCCAGCAGTGAGTTCAAATCGACCACTGAAGCTTTCTTT.

The chain carries TRBV29-1 and TRBJ1-2; 7 bases match TRBD1. Germline CDR1 reads SQVTM; CDR2 reads ANQGSEA. CDR3 length: 13 residues. J gave up 2 bases and V 6 bases, and 6 bases lay outside the gene matches. CDR3 loop: CSVLGQSNYGYTF. DNA of the CDR3: TGCAGCGTACTGGGACAGTCAAACTATGGCTACACCTTC.

The rearrangement joins TRBV5-1 to TRBJ2-7, with D unresolved. Trimming pared 0 bases from V and 5 bases from J, leaving 9 bases between. Germline V CDR1 and CDR2: SGHRS, YFSETQ. CDR3 length: 13 amino acids. CDR3 protein: CASSLVAVDEQYF. The CDR3 DNA reads as TGCGCCAGCAGCTTGGTGGCAGTTGACGAGCAGTACTTC.

V gene TRBV25-1 combines with J gene TRBJ2-5; the D gene is possibly TRBD1 (6 bases). Trimming removed 5 bases from V and 1 base from J, with 11 bases in between. The germline V gene has CDR1 MGHDK and CDR2 SYGVNS. The CDR3 is made up of 14 amino acids. CDR3: CASSIVGGQETQYF. The CDR3 nucleotides read TGTGCCAGCAGTATCGTAGGGGGCCAAGAGACCCAGTACTTC.